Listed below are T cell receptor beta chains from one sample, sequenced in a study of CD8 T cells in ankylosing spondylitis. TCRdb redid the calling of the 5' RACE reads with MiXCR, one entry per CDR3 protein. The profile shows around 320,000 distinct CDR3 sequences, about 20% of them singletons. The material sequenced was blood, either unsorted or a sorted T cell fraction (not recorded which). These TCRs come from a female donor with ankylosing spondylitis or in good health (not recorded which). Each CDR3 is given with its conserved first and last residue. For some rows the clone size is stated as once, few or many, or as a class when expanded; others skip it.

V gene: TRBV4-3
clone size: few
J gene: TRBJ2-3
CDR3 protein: CASSQESPEGTDTQYF

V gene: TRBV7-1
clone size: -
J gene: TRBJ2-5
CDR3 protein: CASSPPAGGPHRETQYF

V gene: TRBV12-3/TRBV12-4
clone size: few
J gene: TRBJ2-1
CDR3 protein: CASSLDPVVRDKTYNEQFF

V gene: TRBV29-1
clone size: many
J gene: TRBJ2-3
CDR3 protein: CSVGAGGEDTQYF

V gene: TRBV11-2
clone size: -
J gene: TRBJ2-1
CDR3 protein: CASSSGVRGGRHNEQFF

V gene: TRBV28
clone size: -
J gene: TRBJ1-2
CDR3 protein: CASSLSGGPRGYGYTF

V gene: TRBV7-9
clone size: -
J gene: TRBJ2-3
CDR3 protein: CASSFGSAGGWTDTQYF

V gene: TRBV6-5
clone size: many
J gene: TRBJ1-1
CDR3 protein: CASSTQGIRTEAFF

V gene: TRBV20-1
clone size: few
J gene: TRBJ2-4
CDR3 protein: CSAGGAAQNIQYF

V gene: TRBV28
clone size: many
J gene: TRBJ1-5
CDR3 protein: CASGPWSQHF

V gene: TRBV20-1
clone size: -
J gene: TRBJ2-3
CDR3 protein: CSARGAGFRDTQYF

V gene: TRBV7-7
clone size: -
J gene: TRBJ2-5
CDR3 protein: CASSLEANMGKETQYF

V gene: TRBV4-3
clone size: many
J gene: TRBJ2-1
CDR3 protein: CASSPSGRIEQFF

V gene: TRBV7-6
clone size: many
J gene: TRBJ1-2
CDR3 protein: CASSLDTNYGYTF

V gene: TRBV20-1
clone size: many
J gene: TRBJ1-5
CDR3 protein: CSVPDRGISNQPQHF

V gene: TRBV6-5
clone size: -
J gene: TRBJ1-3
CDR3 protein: CATEGSGNTIYF

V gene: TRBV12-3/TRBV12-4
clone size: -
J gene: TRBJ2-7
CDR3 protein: CASSKERDFEQYF

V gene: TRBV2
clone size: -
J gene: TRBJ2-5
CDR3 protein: CASLGAGRGVETQYF

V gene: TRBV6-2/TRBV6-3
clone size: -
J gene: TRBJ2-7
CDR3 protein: CASSYPQGRRYEQYF

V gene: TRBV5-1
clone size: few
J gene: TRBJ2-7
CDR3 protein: CASSLQGTKYEQYF

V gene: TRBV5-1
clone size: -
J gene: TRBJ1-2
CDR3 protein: CASSSGRLSDSGYTF

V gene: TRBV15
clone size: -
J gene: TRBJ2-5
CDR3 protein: CATSRGAKETQYF

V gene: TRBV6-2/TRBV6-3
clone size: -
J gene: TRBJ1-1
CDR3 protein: CASSYHSMNTEAFF

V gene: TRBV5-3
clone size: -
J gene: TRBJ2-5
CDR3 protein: CARSLVGEGETQYF

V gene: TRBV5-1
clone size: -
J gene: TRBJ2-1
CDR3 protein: CASSLPGTGVLNEQFF

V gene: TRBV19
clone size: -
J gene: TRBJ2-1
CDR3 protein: CASSSLAGGSNEQFF

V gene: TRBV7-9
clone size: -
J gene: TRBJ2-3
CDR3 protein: CASSLASGAADTQYF

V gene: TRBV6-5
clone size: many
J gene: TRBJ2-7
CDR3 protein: CAAGDVYEQYF

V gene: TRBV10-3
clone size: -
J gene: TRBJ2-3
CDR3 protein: CAISGKREFGDTQYF

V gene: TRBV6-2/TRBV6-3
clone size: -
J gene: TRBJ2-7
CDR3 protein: CATRAGGVYYEQYF

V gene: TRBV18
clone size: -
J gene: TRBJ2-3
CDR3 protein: CASSPTRHSSTDTQYF